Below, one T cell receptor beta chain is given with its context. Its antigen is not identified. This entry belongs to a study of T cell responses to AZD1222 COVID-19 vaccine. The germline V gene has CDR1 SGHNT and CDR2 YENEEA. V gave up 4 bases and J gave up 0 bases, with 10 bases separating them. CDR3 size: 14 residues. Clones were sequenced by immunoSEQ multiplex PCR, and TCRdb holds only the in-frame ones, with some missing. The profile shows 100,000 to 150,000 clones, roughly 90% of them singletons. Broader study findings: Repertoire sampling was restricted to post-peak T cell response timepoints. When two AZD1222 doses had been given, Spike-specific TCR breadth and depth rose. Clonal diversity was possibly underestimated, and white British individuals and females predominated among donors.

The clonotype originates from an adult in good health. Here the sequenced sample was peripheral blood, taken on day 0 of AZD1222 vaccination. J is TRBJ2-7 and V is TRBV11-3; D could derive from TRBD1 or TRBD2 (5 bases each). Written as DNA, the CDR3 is TGTGCCAGCAGCTACCATGGGGGCTCCTACGAGCAGTACTTC. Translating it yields CASSYHGGSYEQYF.